These 10 T cell receptor beta chains came from one sample sequenced in a study of cytomegalovirus exposure and HLA in healthy donors. It was with 60 Vbeta and 13 Jbeta primers that the PCR ran. TCRdb keeps only in-frame clones here, not all; method: immunoSEQ multiplex PCR. The data hold about 180,000 clones, with around three quarters observed a single time. What was sequenced was PBMCs. The receptor set was obtained from a woman in her 40s in good health and CMV-seronegative.

The chain is built from TRBV19 and TRBJ1-2; D is uncertain. Germline-derived CDR1 and CDR2 are LNHDA and SQIVND (reference sequence). This CDR3 is built from 12 residues. Trimming shortened V by 5 bases and J by 4 bases, and 8 bases separated the two germline ends. The CDR3 reads CASSPPSYGYTF. CDR3 bases: TGTGCCAGTAGTCCTCCCAGCTATGGCTACACCTTC.

This clone was picked up one time. This rearrangement joins TRBV11-2 to TRBJ1-4; 7 nucleotides line up with TRBD1. V lost 1 base to trimming and J lost 8 bases; unmatched junction nucleotides: 1. The CDR3 is made up of 13 amino acids. Germline values: CDR1 SGHAT, CDR2 FQNNGV. The CDR3 here is CASSLAGQEKLFF. CDR3 nucleotides: TGTGCCAGCAGCTTAGCGGGACAGGAAAAACTGTTTTTT.

The chain combines TRBV7-2 with TRBJ2-1; the match to TRBD2 covers 7 bases. This CDR3 region has 14 residues. Germline V CDR1 and CDR2: SGHTA, FQGNSA. CDR3 sequence: CATGREFSYNEQFF. CDR3 bases: TGTGCTACCGGGCGGGAGTTCTCCTACAATGAGCAGTTCTTC.

This chain connects TRBV5-1 to TRBJ2-5; D perhaps matches TRBD2 (5 bases). The CDR3 is 15 amino acids. Germline CDR1 is SGHRS and CDR2 is YFSETQ. V was clipped by 2 bases and J by 1 base, with 12 bases between them. The CDR3 protein is CASSFEGSVQETQYF. In DNA form, the CDR3 reads TGCGCCAGCAGCTTCGAGGGATCTGTCCAAGAGACCCAGTACTTC.

This chain joins TRBV5-4 and TRBJ2-3; 7 nucleotides line up with TRBD2. CDR3 length equals 16 residues. V lost 1 base to trimming and J lost 3 bases; unmatched junction nucleotides: 8. The germline V gene encodes CDR1 SGHNT and CDR2 YYREEE (reference sequence). The CDR3 DNA sequence: TGTGCCAGCAGCTTGCCATCCAGCGGGGTAACAGATACGCAGTATTTT. This gives the protein CASSLPSSGVTDTQYF.

This clone appeared a single time. This chain connects TRBV5-4 to TRBJ2-5; D perhaps matches TRBD2 (6 bases). The V gene lost 1 base and the J gene lost 3 bases, with 10 bases spanning the gap. Looked up from germline, CDR1 is SGHNT and CDR2 is YYREEE (reference sequence). The CDR3 extends over 14 amino acids. DNA for the CDR3: TGTGCCAGCAGCTTGAAGGCGGGAAAAGAGACCCAGTACTTC. Protein sequence: CASSLKAGKETQYF.

V is TRBV18 and J is TRBJ2-7; 9 nucleotides line up with TRBD2. J gave up 7 bases and V 3 bases, and 13 bases lay outside the gene matches. The CDR3 is 16 residues long. CDR1 and CDR2 from the germline V gene are KGHSH and LQKENI. CDR3 in amino acids: CASSPATSGGADEQYF. CDR3 in DNA: TGTGCCAGCTCACCCGCGACTAGCGGAGGGGCGGATGAGCAGTACTTC.

This clone was seen a handful of times. The chain recombines TRBV4-3 with TRBJ2-1, with D possibly being TRBD1 (5 bases). V was pared by 0 bases and J by 2 bases, with 8 bases between. The germline V gene has CDR1 LGHNA and CDR2 YSLEER. There are 15 residues in the CDR3. The CDR3 region is CASSQDRVAYNEQFF. The CDR3, as DNA: TGCGCCAGCAGCCAAGACAGGGTGGCCTACAATGAGCAGTTCTTC.

The chain is built from TRBV29-1 and TRBJ1-5; TRBD1 matches 8 bases. Germline V CDR1 and CDR2: SQVTM, ANQGSEA. This CDR3 has 15 residues. V gave up 7 bases and J gave up 5 bases; unmatched junction bases: 13. CDR3 residues: CSAYMTGAGDQPQHF. In DNA form, the CDR3 reads TGCAGCGCCTACATGACAGGGGCAGGGGATCAGCCCCAGCATTTT.

The chain has TRBV7-2 and TRBJ2-1, with 12 nucleotides matching TRBD2. The CDR3 covers 18 residues. Germline V gives CDR1 SGHTA, CDR2 FQGNSA. Germline trimming cut 0 bases from V and 0 bases from J; bases unmatched to any gene: 3. This CDR3 reads CASSLATSGSGSYNEQFF. In nucleotides, the CDR3 is TGTGCCAGCAGCTTAGCGACTAGCGGGAGCGGCTCCTACAATGAGCAGTTCTTC. The variable domain in full, with the rest retrieved from reference TRBV7-2 and TRBJ2-1, is GAGVSQSPSNKVTEKGKDVELRCDPISGHTALYWYRQSLGQGLEFLIYFQGNSAPDKSGLPSDRFSAERTGGSVSTLTIQRTQQEDSAVYLCASSLATSGSGSYNEQFFGPGTRLTVL.